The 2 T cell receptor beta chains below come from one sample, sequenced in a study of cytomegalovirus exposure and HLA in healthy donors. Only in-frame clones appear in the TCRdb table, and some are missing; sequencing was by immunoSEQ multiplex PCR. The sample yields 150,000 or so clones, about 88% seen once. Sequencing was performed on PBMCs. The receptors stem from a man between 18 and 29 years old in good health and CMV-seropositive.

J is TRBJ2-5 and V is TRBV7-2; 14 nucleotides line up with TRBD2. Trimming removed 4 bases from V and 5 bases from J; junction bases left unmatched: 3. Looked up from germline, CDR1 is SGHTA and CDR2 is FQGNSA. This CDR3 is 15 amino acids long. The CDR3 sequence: CASSSTSGGAETQYF. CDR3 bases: TGTGCCAGCAGCTCGACTAGCGGGGGGGCGGAGACCCAGTACTTC. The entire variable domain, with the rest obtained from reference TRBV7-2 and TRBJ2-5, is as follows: GAGVSQSPSNKVTEKGKDVELRCDPISGHTALYWYRQSLGQGLEFLIYFQGNSAPDKSGLPSDRFSAERTGGSVSTLTIQRTQQEDSAVYLCASSSTSGGAETQYFGPGTRLLVL.

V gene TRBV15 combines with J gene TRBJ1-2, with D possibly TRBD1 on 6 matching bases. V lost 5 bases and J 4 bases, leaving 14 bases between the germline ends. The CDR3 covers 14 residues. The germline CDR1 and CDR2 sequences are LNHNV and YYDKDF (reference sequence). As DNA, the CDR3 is TGTGCCACCAGCCCAGGGGCGGGGGGCTATGGCTACACCTTC. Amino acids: CATSPGAGGYGYTF.